This T cell receptor beta chain emerged from a study of blood T cell repertoires in COVID-19. Study-wide background: The United States, Italy and Spain were the sources of the acute and convalescent COVID-19 samples. The analysed material was cDNA or gDNA that came from T cells, B-cell-depleted T cells, or PBMCs.

Germline trimming cut 6 bases from V and 9 bases from J; bases unmatched to any gene: 9. Germline CDR1 reads SNHLY; CDR2 reads FYNNEI. This CDR3 is 14 amino acids long. Authors' data handling: Cell counts per sample came from amplifying reference gene primers. Profiling relied on immunoSEQ multiplex PCR, and the TCRdb table lists in-frame clones only, not all of them. V and J calls and clone size are those listed in that table; D and trimming were worked out from the DNA. The sample carries roughly 100,000 clones, 75% to 90% recorded once. Material for sequencing was peripheral blood. J is TRBJ1-5 and V is TRBV2; 9 nucleotides align to TRBD1. The source of this sequence is a human donor in a cohort sampled during active or convalescent COVID-19. CDR3 residues: CASRSGTGLGPQHF. CDR3 nucleotides: TGTGCCAGCAGATCCGGGACAGGGCTAGGGCCCCAGCATTTT.